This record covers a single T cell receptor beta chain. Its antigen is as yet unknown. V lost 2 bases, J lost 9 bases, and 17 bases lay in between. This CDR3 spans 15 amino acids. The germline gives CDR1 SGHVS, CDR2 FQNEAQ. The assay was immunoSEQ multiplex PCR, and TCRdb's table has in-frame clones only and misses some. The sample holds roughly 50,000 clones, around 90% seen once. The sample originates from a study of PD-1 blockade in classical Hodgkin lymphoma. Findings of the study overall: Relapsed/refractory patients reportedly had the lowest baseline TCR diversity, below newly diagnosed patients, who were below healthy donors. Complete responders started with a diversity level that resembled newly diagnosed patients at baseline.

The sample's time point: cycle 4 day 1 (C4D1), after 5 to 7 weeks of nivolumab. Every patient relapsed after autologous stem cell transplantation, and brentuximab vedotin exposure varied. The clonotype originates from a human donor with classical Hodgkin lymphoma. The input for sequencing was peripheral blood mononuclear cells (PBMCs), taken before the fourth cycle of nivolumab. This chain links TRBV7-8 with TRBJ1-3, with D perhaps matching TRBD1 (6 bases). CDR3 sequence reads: CASSLSLIRGGTIYF. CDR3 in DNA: TGTGCCAGCAGCTTAAGCCTCATTAGGGGGGGCACCATATATTTT.